These T cell receptor beta chains were read from a single sample in a study of cytomegalovirus exposure and HLA in healthy donors. Measured with immunoSEQ multiplex PCR; TCRdb has only the in-frame clones, and not every one. Of around 85,000 clones detected, over 65% appear once; the ten largest clones hold approximately 20%. Sequenced material: PBMCs. These receptors all stem from a man younger than 40 in good health and CMV-seropositive. Each CDR3 is given with its conserved first and last residue. Fields, in order: V gene, D gene, clone size, J gene, CDR3 DNA, CDR3 protein. D genes are given only for firm matches. A clone size is listed for some rows: how often the clone was seen (once, few, many), or a class if it is expanded.

V: TRBV30; D: NA; size: NA; J: TRBJ2-6; DNA: TGTGCCTGGAGTGTACCTATCTCTGGGGCCAACGTCCTGACTTTC; CDR3: CAWSVPISGANVLTF
V: TRBV5-1; D: NA; size: NA; J: TRBJ2-5; DNA: TGCGCCAGCAGCTTGGGGACCGCCGGAGGGGCCCAGTACTTC; CDR3: CASSLGTAGGAQYF
V: TRBV5-6; D: NA; size: NA; J: TRBJ2-7; DNA: TGTGCCAGCAGTCGGGGGGCTACCTACGAGCAGTACTTC; CDR3: CASSRGATYEQYF
V: TRBV7-2; D: NA; size: NA; J: TRBJ1-1; DNA: TGTGCCAGCAGCTTACACAGGGACGAAGCTTTCTTT; CDR3: CASSLHRDEAFF
V: TRBV29-1; D: TRBD1; size: NA; J: TRBJ2-5; DNA: TGCAGCGCTCTGACAGGGGGACAAGAGACCCAGTACTTC; CDR3: CSALTGGQETQYF
V: TRBV9; D: TRBD2; size: NA; J: TRBJ2-3; DNA: TGTGCCAGCAGCGGCCTAGCGGGAGGGCCGAGGACAGATACGCAGTATTTT; CDR3: CASSGLAGGPRTDTQYF
V: TRBV4-3; D: NA; size: NA; J: TRBJ2-7; DNA: TGCGCCAGCAGCCAGATGACAGGAGCCTACTACGAGCAGTACTTC; CDR3: CASSQMTGAYYEQYF
V: TRBV7-2; D: TRBD1; size: NA; J: TRBJ2-7; DNA: TGTGCCAGCAGCACGGACAGGGTGGGTCCCTACGAGCAGTACTTC; CDR3: CASSTDRVGPYEQYF
V: TRBV30; D: NA; size: NA; J: TRBJ1-2; DNA: TGTGCCTGGAGTCCAGGGTTAGACTATGGCTACACCTTC; CDR3: CAWSPGLDYGYTF
V: TRBV30; D: NA; size: NA; J: TRBJ1-2; DNA: TGTGCCTGGAGTGCGGGACAAGCCCCCTCTGGCTACACCTTC; CDR3: CAWSAGQAPSGYTF
V: TRBV29-1; D: NA; size: once; J: TRBJ2-3; DNA: TGCAGCGTTGTAAGGGGAGGTGAAGATACGCAGTATTTT; CDR3: CSVVRGGEDTQYF
V: TRBV7-2; D: TRBD2; size: NA; J: TRBJ2-1; DNA: TGTGCCAGCAGCCCCCGACTAGCGGGAGTGAGAGGCAATGAGCAGTTCTTC; CDR3: CASSPRLAGVRGNEQFF
V: TRBV5-1; D: NA; size: NA; J: TRBJ1-2; DNA: TGCGCCAGCAGCTTGGGGACAAGGGAGGAGGGCTACACCTTC; CDR3: CASSLGTREEGYTF
V: TRBV28; D: NA; size: NA; J: TRBJ1-1; DNA: TGTGCCAGCACGGGGGGTCAGGGGAGGTCTGAAGCTTTCTTT; CDR3: CASTGGQGRSEAFF
V: TRBV7-2; D: TRBD1; size: NA; J: TRBJ1-2; DNA: TGTGCCAGCAGCTTCCACCGGGACAGCGGGGGCTACACCTTC; CDR3: CASSFHRDSGGYTF